A selection of T cell receptor beta chains follows, all from one sample in a study of blood T cell repertoires in COVID-19. The table came from immunoSEQ multiplex PCR; TCRdb's copy has only in-frame clones and leaves some out. The sample contains under 200,000 clones, around 87% of which appear only once. Material: peripheral blood. Receptors originate from a man aged 35-49 years with active or convalescent COVID-19. CDR3s include the opening cysteine and the closing phenylalanine or tryptophan. A D gene is named only where the DNA matches it firmly. Expanded clones get a size class; other rows say once, few or many, or leave the size out.

CDR3nt: TGTGCCAGCAGTCTCGTCGGGGGGGACCAGCATTTT
CDR3aa: CASSLVGGDQHF
d_gene: -
j_gene: TRBJ1-5
abundance: -
v_gene: TRBV6-2/TRBV6-3

CDR3nt: TGTGCCAGCAGTGACAGGCTATATGAAAAACTGTTTTTT
CDR3aa: CASSDRLYEKLFF
d_gene: -
j_gene: TRBJ1-4
abundance: -
v_gene: TRBV6-1

CDR3nt: TGTGCCAGCCCTCCGCGGGTAGCAGATACGCAGTATTTT
CDR3aa: CASPPRVADTQYF
d_gene: -
j_gene: TRBJ2-3
abundance: -
v_gene: TRBV19

CDR3nt: TGTGCCACCAGTGATTCCGGCGGGGTTAATGAAAAACTGTTTTTT
CDR3aa: CATSDSGGVNEKLFF
d_gene: -
j_gene: TRBJ1-4
abundance: -
v_gene: TRBV24-1

CDR3nt: TGTGCCAGCCTCATCAGGGGTGACACCGGGGAGCTGTTTTTT
CDR3aa: CASLIRGDTGELFF
d_gene: -
j_gene: TRBJ2-2
abundance: -
v_gene: TRBV2

CDR3nt: TGTGCCAGCAGTGAATTGGAGAGTCCGCATTCACCCCTCCACTTT
CDR3aa: CASSELESPHSPLHF
d_gene: -
j_gene: TRBJ1-6
abundance: -
v_gene: TRBV2

CDR3nt: TGTGCCAGCAGTTCATGGGCGGGCGCTAGCACAGATACGCAGTATTTT
CDR3aa: CASSSWAGASTDTQYF
d_gene: -
j_gene: TRBJ2-3
abundance: few
v_gene: TRBV27

CDR3nt: TGTGCCAGCAGCTCAAACAGGGGCGCGCGGCAGTACTTC
CDR3aa: CASSSNRGARQYF
d_gene: TRBD1
j_gene: TRBJ2-7
abundance: -
v_gene: TRBV7-9

CDR3nt: TGTGCCAGCAGCCACCAGGCGGGGCAGTTCTTC
CDR3aa: CASSHQAGQFF
d_gene: -
j_gene: TRBJ2-1
abundance: -
v_gene: TRBV6-5

CDR3nt: TGTGCCAGTCAATGGGGCAGATCTTACACTGAAGCTTTCTTT
CDR3aa: CASQWGRSYTEAFF
d_gene: -
j_gene: TRBJ1-1
abundance: few
v_gene: TRBV28

CDR3nt: TGCGCCAGCAGTGAACTCAAGCTGGTGGCCAAAAACATTCAGTACTTC
CDR3aa: CASSELKLVAKNIQYF
d_gene: -
j_gene: TRBJ2-4
abundance: -
v_gene: TRBV10-2